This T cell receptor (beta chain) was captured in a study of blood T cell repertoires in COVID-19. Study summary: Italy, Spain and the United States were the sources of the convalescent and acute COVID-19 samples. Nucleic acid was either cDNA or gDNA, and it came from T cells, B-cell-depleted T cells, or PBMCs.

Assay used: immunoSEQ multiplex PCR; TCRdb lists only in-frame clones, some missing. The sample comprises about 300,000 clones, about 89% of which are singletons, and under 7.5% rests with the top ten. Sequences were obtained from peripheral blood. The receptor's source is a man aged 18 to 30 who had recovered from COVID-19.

CDR3 sequence: CASSPTHVSGANVLTF. The CDR3 nucleotides read TGTGCCAGCAGCCCCACTCACGTCTCTGGGGCCAACGTCCTGACTTTC. The chain couples TRBV5-4 to TRBJ2-6; no clear D gene. Germline V gene lookup returns CDR1 SGHNT and CDR2 YYREEE (reference sequence). This CDR3 spans 16 amino acids. Trimming stripped 4 bases from V and 0 bases from J, with 11 bases between.